This T cell receptor (beta chain) was profiled in a study of shared clonotypes between healthy human individuals. Study-wide context: A couple of female and a few male donors aged 18 to 49 were enrolled.

The naive CD8 fraction comprised CD45RO-negative cells positively selected for CCR7 and excluded terminally differentiated effector memory CD45RA+ cells. Assay used: immunoSEQ multiplex PCR; TCRdb lists only in-frame clones, some missing. This table has roughly 2.1 million clones, 85% to 95% appearing once. Trimming removed 2 bases from V and 2 bases from J, with 10 bases in between. CDR3 length: 14 residues. Germline V lookup: CDR1 SGHVS, CDR2 FQNEAQ. The rearrangement joins TRBV7-8 to TRBJ2-7; no clear D gene. The sample consisted of naive CD8+ T cells from PBMCs. This TCR was sampled from a man younger than 30 in good health. Some clones in this sample may be carry-over from other donors' samples. CDR3 in DNA: TGTGCCAGCAGCTTATCGGGCACCCCCTACGAGCAGTACTTC. It is translated as CASSLSGTPYEQYF.